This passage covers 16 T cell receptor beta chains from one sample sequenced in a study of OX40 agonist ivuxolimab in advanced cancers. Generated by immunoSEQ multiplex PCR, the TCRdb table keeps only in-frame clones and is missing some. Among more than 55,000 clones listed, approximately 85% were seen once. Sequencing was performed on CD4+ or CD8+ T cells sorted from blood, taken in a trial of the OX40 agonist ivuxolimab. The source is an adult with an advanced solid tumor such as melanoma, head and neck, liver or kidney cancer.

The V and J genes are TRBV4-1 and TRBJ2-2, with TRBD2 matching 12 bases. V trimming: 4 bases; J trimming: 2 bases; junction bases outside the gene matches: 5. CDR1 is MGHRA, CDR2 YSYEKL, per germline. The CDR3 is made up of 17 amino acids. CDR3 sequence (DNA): TGCGCCAGCAGCCCTCAGACTAGCGGGGGAAACACCGGGGAGCTGTTTTTT. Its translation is CASSPQTSGGNTGELFF.

The CDR3: CASSMRGLAGGPNEQFF. As DNA, the CDR3 is TGTGCCAGTAGTATGCGGGGACTAGCGGGGGGGCCTAATGAGCAGTTCTTC. The chain has TRBV19 and TRBJ2-1; 16 bases align to TRBD2. Germline V lookup: CDR1 LNHDA, CDR2 SQIVND (reference sequence). The CDR3 covers 17 residues. V was pared by 3 bases and J by 7 bases, with 6 bases of the junction left unmatched.

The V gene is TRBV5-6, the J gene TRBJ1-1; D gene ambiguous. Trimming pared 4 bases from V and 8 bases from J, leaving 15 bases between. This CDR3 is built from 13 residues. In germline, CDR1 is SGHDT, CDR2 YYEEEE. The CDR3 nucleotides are TGTGCCAGCAGCCGCCGGGTACTTACAGAAGCTTTCTTT. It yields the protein CASSRRVLTEAFF. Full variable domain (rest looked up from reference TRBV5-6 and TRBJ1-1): DAGVTQSPTHLIKTRGQQVTLRCSPKSGHDTVSWYQQALGQGPQFIFQYYEEEERQRGNFPDRFSGHQFPNYSSELNVNALLLGDSALYLCASSRRVLTEAFFGQGTRLTVV.

The CDR3 is CASNPSGRGLYEQYF. The DNA of the CDR3 is TGTGCCAGCAATCCTAGCGGGAGAGGCCTCTACGAGCAGTACTTC. The chain combines TRBV28 with TRBJ2-7; 10 bases agree with TRBD2. Germline trimming cut 7 bases from V and 3 bases from J; bases unmatched to any gene: 9. This CDR3 spans 15 amino acids. Germline V gene data show CDR1 as MDHEN and CDR2 as SYDVKM.

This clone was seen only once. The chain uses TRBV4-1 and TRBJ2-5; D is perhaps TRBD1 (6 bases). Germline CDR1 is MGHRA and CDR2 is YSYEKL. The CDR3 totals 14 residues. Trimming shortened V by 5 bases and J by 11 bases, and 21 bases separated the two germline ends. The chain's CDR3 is CASSTGHGYYEQYF. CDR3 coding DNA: TGCGCCAGCAGCACGGGACACGGATACTATGAGCAGTACTTC.

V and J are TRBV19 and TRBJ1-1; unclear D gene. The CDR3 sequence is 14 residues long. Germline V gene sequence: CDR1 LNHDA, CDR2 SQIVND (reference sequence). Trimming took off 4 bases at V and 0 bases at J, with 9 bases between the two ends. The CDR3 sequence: CASSNGPLNTEAFF. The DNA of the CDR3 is TGTGCCAGTAGTAACGGACCGCTGAACACTGAAGCTTTCTTT.

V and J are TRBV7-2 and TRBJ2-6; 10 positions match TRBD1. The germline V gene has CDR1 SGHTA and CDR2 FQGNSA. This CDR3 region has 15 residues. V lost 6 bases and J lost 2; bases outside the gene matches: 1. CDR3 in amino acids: CASRGQGAGANVLTF. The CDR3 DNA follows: TGTGCCAGCAGAGGACAGGGGGCTGGGGCCAACGTCCTGACTTTC.

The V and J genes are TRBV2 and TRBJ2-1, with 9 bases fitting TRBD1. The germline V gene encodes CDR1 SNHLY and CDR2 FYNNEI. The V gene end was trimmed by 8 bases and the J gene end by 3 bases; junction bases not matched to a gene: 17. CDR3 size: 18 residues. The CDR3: CASVPGQGLGNDYNEQFF. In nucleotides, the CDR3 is TGTGCCAGCGTCCCGGGACAGGGTCTAGGCAATGACTACAATGAGCAGTTCTTC.

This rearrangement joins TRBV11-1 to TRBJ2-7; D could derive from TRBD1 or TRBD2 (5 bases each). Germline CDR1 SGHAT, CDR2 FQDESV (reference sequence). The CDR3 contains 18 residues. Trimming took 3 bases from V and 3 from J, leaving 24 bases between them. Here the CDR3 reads CASSFGRWMLGRDYEQYF. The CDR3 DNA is TGTGCCAGCAGCTTTGGTCGGTGGATGCTGGGACGGGACTACGAGCAGTACTTC. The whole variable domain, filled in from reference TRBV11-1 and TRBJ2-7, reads EAEVAQSPRYKITEKSQAVAFWCDPISGHATLYWYRQILGQGPELLVQFQDESVVDDSQLPKDRFSAERLKGVDSTLKIQPAELGDSAMYLCASSFGRWMLGRDYEQYFGPGTRLTVT.

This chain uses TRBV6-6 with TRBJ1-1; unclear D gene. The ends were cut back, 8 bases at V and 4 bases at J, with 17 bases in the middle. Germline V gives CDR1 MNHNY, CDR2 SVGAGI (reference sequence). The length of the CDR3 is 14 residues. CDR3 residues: CASALIAEGTEAFF. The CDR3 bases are TGTGCCAGCGCTTTGATCGCGGAGGGCACTGAAGCTTTCTTT.

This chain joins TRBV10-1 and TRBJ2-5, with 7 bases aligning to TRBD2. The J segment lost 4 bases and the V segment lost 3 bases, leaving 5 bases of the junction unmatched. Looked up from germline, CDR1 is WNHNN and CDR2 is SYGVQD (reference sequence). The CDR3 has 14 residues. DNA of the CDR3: TGCGCCAGCAGTGAAGGCGGGAGAGGAGAGACCCAGTACTTC. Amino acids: CASSEGGRGETQYF.

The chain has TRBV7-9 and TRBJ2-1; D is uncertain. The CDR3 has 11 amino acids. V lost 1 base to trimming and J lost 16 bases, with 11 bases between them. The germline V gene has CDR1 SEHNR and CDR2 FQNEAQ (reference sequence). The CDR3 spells CASSLDGPSFF. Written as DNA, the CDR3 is TGTGCCAGCAGCTTAGACGGACCCAGCTTCTTC.

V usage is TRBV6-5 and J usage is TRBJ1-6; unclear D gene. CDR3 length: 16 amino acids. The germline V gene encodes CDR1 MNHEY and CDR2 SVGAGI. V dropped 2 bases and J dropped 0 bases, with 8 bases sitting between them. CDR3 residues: CASSYEGISYNSPLHF. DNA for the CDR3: TGTGCCAGCAGTTACGAGGGAATCTCCTATAATTCACCCCTCCACTTT.

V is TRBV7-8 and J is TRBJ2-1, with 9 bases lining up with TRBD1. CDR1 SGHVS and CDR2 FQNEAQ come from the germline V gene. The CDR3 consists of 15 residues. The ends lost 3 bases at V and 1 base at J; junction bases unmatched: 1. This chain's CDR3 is CASSFGQGSYNEQFF. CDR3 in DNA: TGTGCCAGCAGCTTTGGACAGGGGTCCTACAATGAGCAGTTCTTC.

Here the CDR3 DNA reads TGCAGCGCTTTGCACAATGAGCAGTTCTTC. The encoded protein is CSALHNEQFF. The chain recombines TRBV29-1 with TRBJ2-1, with no clear D. The V end lost 7 bases, the J end lost 5 bases, and 6 bases lay between the germline ends. The CDR3 covers 10 residues. Germline V gene sequence: CDR1 SQVTM, CDR2 ANQGSEA.

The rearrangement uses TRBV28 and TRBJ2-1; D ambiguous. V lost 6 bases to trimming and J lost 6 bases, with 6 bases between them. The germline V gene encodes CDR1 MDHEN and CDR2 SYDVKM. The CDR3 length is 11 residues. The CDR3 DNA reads TGTGCCAGCAGGGTTTTCAATGAGCAGTTCTTC. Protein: CASRVFNEQFF.